The rows below give T cell receptor beta chains drawn from one sample of a study of blood T cell repertoires in COVID-19. The assay was immunoSEQ multiplex PCR, and TCRdb's table has in-frame clones only and misses some. The sample lists approximately 93,000 clones, approximately 87% occurring once. The source material was peripheral blood. These receptors originate from a human donor in a cohort sampled during active COVID-19. The CDR3 runs from the conserved cysteine through the conserved F or W. The D gene is left open where the match is weak. Expanded clones are given a class, and other clones once, few, many or no size at all.

. . 14 TRBJ1-1 TRBV27 CASSKDSLNTEAFF TGTGCCAGCAGTAAGGACAGTCTGAACACTGAAGCTTTCTTT
. few 13 TRBJ1-5 TRBV2 CASSGTEDQPQHF TGTGCCAGCAGTGGGACAGAAGATCAGCCCCAGCATTTT
TRBD1 . 15 TRBJ1-5 TRBV15 CATSRGTGGKQPQHF TGTGCCACCAGCAGAGGAACAGGGGGAAAACAGCCCCAGCATTTT
TRBD1 . 15 TRBJ2-5 TRBV5-4 CASSLSQGARETQYF TGTGCCAGCAGCTTGTCCCAGGGGGCGCGAGAGACCCAGTACTTC
. . 13 TRBJ1-3 TRBV24-1 CATSDPDTHTIYF TGTGCCACCAGTGATCCGGACACCCACACCATATATTTT
TRBD1 . 16 TRBJ2-2 TRBV29-1 CSVEGTGEGLTGELFF TGCAGCGTCGAGGGGACAGGGGAAGGACTCACCGGGGAGCTGTTTTTT
. . 16 TRBJ2-1 TRBV9 CASSVTGRGPYNEQFF TGTGCCAGCAGCGTCACAGGGAGAGGACCCTACAATGAGCAGTTCTTC
. . 13 TRBJ1-2 TRBV28 CASSFRQAGGYTF TGTGCCAGCAGTTTCCGACAGGCTGGAGGCTACACCTTC
. . 13 TRBJ2-3 TRBV27 CASSFQGTDTQYF TGTGCCAGCAGTTTCCAGGGCACAGATACGCAGTATTTT
TRBD1 . 14 TRBJ2-1 TRBV11-2 CASSPGQFYNEQFF TGTGCCAGCAGCCCGGGACAGTTCTACAATGAGCAGTTCTTC
. . 15 TRBJ2-5 TRBV9 CASSVIAGSQETQYF TGTGCCAGCAGCGTCATTGCGGGGAGCCAAGAGACCCAGTACTTC
TRBD1 . 15 TRBJ1-1 TRBV6-5 CASSPDRGTNTEAFF TGTGCCAGCAGCCCCGACAGGGGCACTAACACTGAAGCTTTCTTT